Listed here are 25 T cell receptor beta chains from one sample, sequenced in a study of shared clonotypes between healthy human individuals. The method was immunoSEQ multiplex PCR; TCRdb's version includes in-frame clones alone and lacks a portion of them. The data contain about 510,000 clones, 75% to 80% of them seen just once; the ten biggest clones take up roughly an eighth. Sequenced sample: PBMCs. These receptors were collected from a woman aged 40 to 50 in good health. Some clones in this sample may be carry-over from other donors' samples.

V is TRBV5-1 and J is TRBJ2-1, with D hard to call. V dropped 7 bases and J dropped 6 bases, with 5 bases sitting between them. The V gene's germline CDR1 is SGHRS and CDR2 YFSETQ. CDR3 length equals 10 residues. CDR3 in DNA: TGCGCCAGCGTGCCCAATGAGCAGTTCTTC. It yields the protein CASVPNEQFF.

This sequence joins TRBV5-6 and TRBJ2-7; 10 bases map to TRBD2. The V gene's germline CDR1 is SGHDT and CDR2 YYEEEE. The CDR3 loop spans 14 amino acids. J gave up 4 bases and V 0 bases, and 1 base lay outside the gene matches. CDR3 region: CASSLASGSYEQYF. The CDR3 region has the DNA TGTGCCAGCAGCTTGGCTAGCGGGAGTTACGAGCAGTACTTC. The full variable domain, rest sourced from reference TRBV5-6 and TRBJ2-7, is DAGVTQSPTHLIKTRGQQVTLRCSPKSGHDTVSWYQQALGQGPQFIFQYYEEEERQRGNFPDRFSGHQFPNYSSELNVNALLLGDSALYLCASSLASGSYEQYFGPGTRLTVT.

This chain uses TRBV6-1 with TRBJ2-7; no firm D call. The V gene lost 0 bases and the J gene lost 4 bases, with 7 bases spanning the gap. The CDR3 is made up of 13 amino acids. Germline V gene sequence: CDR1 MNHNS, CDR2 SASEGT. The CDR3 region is CASSEAVFYEQYF. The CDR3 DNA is TGTGCCAGCAGTGAAGCGGTATTTTACGAGCAGTACTTC.

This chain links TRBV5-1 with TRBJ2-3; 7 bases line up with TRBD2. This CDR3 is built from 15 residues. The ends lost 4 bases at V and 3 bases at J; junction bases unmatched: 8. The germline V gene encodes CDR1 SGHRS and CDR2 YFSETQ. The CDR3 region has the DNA TGCGCCAGCAGCAGGGATGGGGGAGGGACAGATACGCAGTATTTT. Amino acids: CASSRDGGGTDTQYF.

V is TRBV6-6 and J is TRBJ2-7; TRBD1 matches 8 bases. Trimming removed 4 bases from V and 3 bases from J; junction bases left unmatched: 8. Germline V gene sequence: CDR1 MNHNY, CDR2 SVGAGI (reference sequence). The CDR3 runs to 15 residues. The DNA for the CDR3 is TGTGCCAGCAGTTCGGGACAGGTACTTATCTACGAGCAGTACTTC. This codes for CASSSGQVLIYEQYF.

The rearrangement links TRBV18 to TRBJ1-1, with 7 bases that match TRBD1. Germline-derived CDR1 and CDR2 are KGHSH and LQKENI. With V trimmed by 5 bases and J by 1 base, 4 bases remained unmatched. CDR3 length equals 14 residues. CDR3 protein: CASSTGAKNTEAFF. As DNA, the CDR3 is TGTGCCAGCTCAACAGGGGCAAAGAACACTGAAGCTTTCTTT.

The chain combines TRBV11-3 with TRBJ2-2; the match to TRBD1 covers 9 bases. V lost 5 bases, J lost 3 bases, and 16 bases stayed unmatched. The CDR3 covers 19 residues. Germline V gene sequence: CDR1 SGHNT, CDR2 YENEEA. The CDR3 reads CASSLSLGTGIWDTGELFF. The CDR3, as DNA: TGTGCCAGCAGCCTTTCTCTAGGGACAGGGATTTGGGACACCGGGGAGCTGTTTTTT.

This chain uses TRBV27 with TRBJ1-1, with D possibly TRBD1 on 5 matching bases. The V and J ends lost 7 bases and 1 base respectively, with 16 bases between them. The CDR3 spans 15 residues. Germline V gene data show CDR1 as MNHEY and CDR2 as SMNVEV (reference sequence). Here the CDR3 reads CASIGTGGPNTEAFF. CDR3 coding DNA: TGTGCCAGCATCGGGACGGGTGGTCCGAACACTGAAGCTTTCTTT.

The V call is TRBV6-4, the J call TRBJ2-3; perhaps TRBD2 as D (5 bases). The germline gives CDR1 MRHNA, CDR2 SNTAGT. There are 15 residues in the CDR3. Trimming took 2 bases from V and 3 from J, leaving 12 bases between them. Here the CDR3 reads CASSDRGMETDTQYF. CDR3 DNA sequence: TGTGCCAGCAGTGACCGGGGAATGGAAACAGATACGCAGTATTTT.

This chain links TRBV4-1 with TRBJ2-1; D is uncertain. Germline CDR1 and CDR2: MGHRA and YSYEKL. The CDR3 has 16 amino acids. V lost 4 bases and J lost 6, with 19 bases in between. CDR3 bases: TGCGCCAGCAGCCGCGGACGGCCCCTCGAACTCAATGAGCAGTTCTTC. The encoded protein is CASSRGRPLELNEQFF.

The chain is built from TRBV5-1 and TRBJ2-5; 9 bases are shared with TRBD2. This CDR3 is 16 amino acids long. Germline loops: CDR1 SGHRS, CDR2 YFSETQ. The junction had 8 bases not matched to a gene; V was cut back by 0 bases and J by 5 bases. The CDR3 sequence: CASSLGLGTSWETQYF. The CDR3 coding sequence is TGCGCCAGCAGCTTGGGCCTGGGGACTAGCTGGGAGACCCAGTACTTC.

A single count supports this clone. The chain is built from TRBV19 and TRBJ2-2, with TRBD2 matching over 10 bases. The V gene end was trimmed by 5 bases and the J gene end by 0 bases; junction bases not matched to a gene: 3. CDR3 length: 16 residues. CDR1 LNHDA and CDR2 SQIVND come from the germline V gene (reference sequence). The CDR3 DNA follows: TGTGCCAGTAGTCCTGGACTAGCGGCGAACACCGGGGAGCTGTTTTTT. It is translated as CASSPGLAANTGELFF.

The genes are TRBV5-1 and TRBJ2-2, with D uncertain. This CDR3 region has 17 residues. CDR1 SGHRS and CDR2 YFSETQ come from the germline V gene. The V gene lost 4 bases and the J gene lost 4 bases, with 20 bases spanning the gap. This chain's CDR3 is CASSLHGSGQGTGELFF. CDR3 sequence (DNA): TGCGCCAGCAGCCTACACGGATCGGGTCAAGGCACCGGGGAGCTGTTTTTT.

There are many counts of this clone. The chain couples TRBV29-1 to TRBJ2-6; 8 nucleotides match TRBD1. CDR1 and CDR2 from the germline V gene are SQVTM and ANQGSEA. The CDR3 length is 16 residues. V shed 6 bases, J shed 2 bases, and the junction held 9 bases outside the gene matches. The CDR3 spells CSVADTGGTGANVLTF. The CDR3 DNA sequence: TGCAGCGTAGCCGATACAGGGGGAACTGGGGCCAACGTCCTGACTTTC.

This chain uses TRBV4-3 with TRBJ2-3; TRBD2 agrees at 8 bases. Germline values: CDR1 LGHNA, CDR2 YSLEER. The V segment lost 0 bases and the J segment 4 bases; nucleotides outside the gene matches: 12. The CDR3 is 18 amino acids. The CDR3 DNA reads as TGCGCCAGCAGCCAAGATGCCGCGGGAGGAGTCTTTGCAGATACGCAGTATTTT. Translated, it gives CASSQDAAGGVFADTQYF.

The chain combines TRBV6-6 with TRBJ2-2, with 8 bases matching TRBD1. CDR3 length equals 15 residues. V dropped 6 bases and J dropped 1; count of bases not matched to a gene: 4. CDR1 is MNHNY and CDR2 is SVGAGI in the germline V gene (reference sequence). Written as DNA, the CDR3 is TGTGCCAGCAGCACGGGACAGGAGAACACCGGGGAGCTGTTTTTT. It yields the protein CASSTGQENTGELFF.

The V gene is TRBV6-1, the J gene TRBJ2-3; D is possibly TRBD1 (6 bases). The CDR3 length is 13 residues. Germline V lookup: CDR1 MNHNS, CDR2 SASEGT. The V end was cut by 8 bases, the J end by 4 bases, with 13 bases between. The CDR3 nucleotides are TGTGCCAGCGAACTCAGGGGCTCAGATACGCAGTATTTT. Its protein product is CASELRGSDTQYF.

The CDR3 is CSESAGLYNEQFF. The CDR3 DNA reads as TGCAGCGAGTCAGCAGGACTGTACAATGAGCAGTTCTTC. The chain couples TRBV29-1 to TRBJ2-1; perhaps TRBD2 as D (5 bases). Germline lookup yields CDR1 SQVTM and CDR2 ANQGSEA. The CDR3 is made up of 13 amino acids. V was clipped by 7 bases and J by 4 bases, with 14 bases between them.

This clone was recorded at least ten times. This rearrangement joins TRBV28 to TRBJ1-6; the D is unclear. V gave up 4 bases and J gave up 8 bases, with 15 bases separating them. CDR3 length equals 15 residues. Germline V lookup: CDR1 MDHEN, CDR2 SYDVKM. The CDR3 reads CASSYTGNADSPLHF. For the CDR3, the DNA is TGTGCCAGCAGTTATACGGGGAATGCGGATTCACCCCTCCACTTT.

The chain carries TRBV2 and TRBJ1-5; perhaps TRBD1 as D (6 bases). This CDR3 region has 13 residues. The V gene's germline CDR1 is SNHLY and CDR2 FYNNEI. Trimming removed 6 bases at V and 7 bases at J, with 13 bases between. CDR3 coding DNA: TGTGCCAGCAGGGGACAAGGGACACAGCCCCAGCATTTT. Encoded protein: CASRGQGTQPQHF.

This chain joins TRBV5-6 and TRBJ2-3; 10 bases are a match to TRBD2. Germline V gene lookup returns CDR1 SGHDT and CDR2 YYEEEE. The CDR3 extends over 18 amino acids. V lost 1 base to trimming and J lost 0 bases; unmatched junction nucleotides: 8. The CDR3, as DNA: TGTGCCAGCAGCTTGATACCTAGCGGGAGCCCCAGCACAGATACGCAGTATTTT. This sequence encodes CASSLIPSGSPSTDTQYF. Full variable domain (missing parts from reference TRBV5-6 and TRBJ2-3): DAGVTQSPTHLIKTRGQQVTLRCSPKSGHDTVSWYQQALGQGPQFIFQYYEEEERQRGNFPDRFSGHQFPNYSSELNVNALLLGDSALYLCASSLIPSGSPSTDTQYFGPGTRLTVL.

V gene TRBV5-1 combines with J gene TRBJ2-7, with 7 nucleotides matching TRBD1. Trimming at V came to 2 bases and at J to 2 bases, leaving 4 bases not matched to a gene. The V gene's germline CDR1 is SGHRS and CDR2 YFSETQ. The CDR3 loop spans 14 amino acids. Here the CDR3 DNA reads TGCGCCAGCAGCTTAACAGGGACAGCCTACGAGCAGTACTTC. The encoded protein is CASSLTGTAYEQYF.

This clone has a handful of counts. CDR3 nucleotide sequence: TGTGCCAGTAGGGCGACAGGGTCTGGAAACACCATATATTTT. Amino acid sequence: CASRATGSGNTIYF. The chain carries TRBV19 and TRBJ1-3; 7 bases are shared with TRBD1. V lost 6 bases and J lost 1; bases outside the gene matches: 3. Germline CDR1 LNHDA, CDR2 SQIVND (reference sequence). This CDR3 contains 14 residues.

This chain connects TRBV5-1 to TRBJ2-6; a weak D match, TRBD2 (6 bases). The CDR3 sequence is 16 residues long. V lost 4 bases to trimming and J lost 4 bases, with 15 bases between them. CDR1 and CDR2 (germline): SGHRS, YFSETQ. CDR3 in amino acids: CASSQGLNDGANVLTF. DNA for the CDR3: TGCGCCAGCAGCCAAGGACTAAATGACGGGGCCAACGTCCTGACTTTC.

The CDR3 coding sequence is TGCAGCGTTGCGGTCGCGAACCAAGAGACCCAGTACTTC. Translation: CSVAVANQETQYF. V is TRBV29-1 and J is TRBJ2-5, with no clear D. The CDR3 covers 13 residues. The germline CDR1 and CDR2 sequences are SQVTM and ANQGSEA. V dropped 4 bases and J dropped 0 bases, with 9 bases sitting between them.